The sequence of this T cell receptor (beta chain) was determined in a study of preoperative IRX-2 immunotherapy in early breast cancer. The treatment: preoperative locoregional IRX-2 cytokine immunotherapy. This phase Ib study tested locoregional IRX-2 cytokine immunotherapy given before surgery. Germline assignment: CDR1 SGDLS and CDR2 YYNGEE. This CDR3 has 18 amino acids. V was pared by 3 bases and J by 8 bases, with 17 bases of the junction left unmatched. Only in-frame clones appear in the TCRdb table, and some are missing; sequencing was by immunoSEQ multiplex PCR. Of about 23,000 clones listed, roughly 95% are singletons.

The sequence was obtained from a human donor with breast cancer. V and J are TRBV9 and TRBJ1-2, with 12 positions matching TRBD1. This sample comprised tumor tissue, obtained after IRX-2 immunotherapy. CDR3 nucleotides: TGTGCCAGCAGCGCCCGACGGGACAGGGGGCCGTTCGCGGGAGGCTACACCTTC. Its protein is CASSARRDRGPFAGGYTF.